This TCR beta chain was observed in a study of Ad26.COV2.S vaccination and SARS-CoV-2 variants. Trimming stripped 4 bases from V and 0 bases from J, with 4 bases between. CDR1 is SGHRS and CDR2 is YFSETQ in the germline V gene. This CDR3 region has 12 residues. Using immunoSEQ multiplex PCR, the repertoire was profiled, and TCRdb retains in-frame clones only, with some absent. The data hold about 680,000 clones, with 89% observed a single time. Indicated treatment: approximately 18 received Ad26.COV2.S at low or high dose, single or two shots; 5 received placebo; per-sample allocation not given. Material that was analyzed had been drawn on day 63 after the first vaccine or placebo injection. Wuhan-strain spike was delivered by a replication-incompetent Ad26 vector.

The sequencing here drew on peripheral blood, taken in a trial of Ad26.COV2.S vaccine versus placebo. The chain links TRBV5-1 to TRBJ2-5; D is undetermined. This TCR was sampled from a person aged 18-65 years who received the Ad26.COV2.S COVID-19 vaccine or a placebo. The CDR3 bases are TGCGCCAGCAGCCCTCACCAAGAGACCCAGTACTTC. This encodes CASSPHQETQYF.